The 18 T cell receptor beta chains presented below share a single source sample, sequenced in a study of cytomegalovirus exposure and HLA in healthy donors. The PCR employed 60 Vbeta primers together with 13 Jbeta primers. Method: immunoSEQ multiplex PCR; TCRdb's copy keeps in-frame clones and lacks some. The sample includes 62,000 or so clones, approximately 80% of them seen just once. The sample taken for sequencing was PBMCs. The source is a man aged 25-45 years in good health and CMV-seronegative.

V and J are TRBV7-2 and TRBJ2-7; 7 nucleotides line up with TRBD2. The V gene end was trimmed by 1 base and the J gene end by 3 bases; junction bases not matched to a gene: 9. CDR1 is SGHTA, CDR2 FQGNSA, per germline. There are 16 residues in the CDR3. The CDR3 is CASSLGGSGGVYEQYF. Written as DNA, the CDR3 is TGTGCCAGCAGCTTAGGTGGCAGTGGGGGGGTCTACGAGCAGTACTTC.

This clone was seen just once. The chain combines TRBV19 with TRBJ2-7, with TRBD1 matching over 7 bases. This CDR3 contains 14 residues. CDR1 and CDR2 (germline): LNHDA, SQIVND (reference sequence). V was pared by 1 base and J by 2 bases, with 2 bases of the junction left unmatched. The CDR3 coding sequence is TGTGCCAGTAGTATAGGGACAGGACCCTACGAGCAGTACTTC. Translated: CASSIGTGPYEQYF. Full variable domain (rest looked up from reference TRBV19 and TRBJ2-7): DGGITQSPKYLFRKEGQNVTLSCEQNLNHDAMYWYRQDPGQGLRLIYYSQIVNDFQKGDIAEGYSVSREKKESFPLTVTSAQKNPTAFYLCASSIGTGPYEQYFGPGTRLTVT.

The chain uses TRBV18 and TRBJ2-5; TRBD1 might be the D (6 bases). The CDR3 sequence is 15 residues long. Trimming removed 3 bases at V and 1 base at J, with 12 bases between. Germline CDR1 is KGHSH and CDR2 is LQKENI. CDR3 in DNA: TGTGCCAGCTCACCCTCAGGGGAACCCCAAGAGACCCAGTACTTC. It translates to CASSPSGEPQETQYF.

This rearrangement joins TRBV29-1 to TRBJ1-2; TRBD1 agrees at 9 bases. Germline V gene data show CDR1 as SQVTM and CDR2 as ANQGSEA. The CDR3 is 16 amino acids. Trimming cost V 3 bases and J 4 bases; bases outside gene matches: 12. The DNA of the CDR3 is TGCAGCGTTGATGCTACCGGGACAGGGAAAGGCTATGGCTACACCTTC. Amino acids: CSVDATGTGKGYGYTF.

The chain has TRBV27 and TRBJ2-3, with 10 positions matching TRBD2. The CDR3 runs to 17 residues. CDR1 is MNHEY, CDR2 SMNVEV, per germline (reference sequence). Unmatched junction bases numbered 7, after V lost 4 bases and J lost 0 bases. In DNA, the CDR3 is TGTGCCAGCAGTTCAACCCCGACTAGCGGGAGCACAGATACGCAGTATTTT. This codes for CASSSTPTSGSTDTQYF.

The gene calls are TRBV29-1 and TRBJ2-3; TRBD2 aligns across 7 bases. The V and J ends lost 3 bases and 8 bases, in that order; junction bases with no gene match: 8. The CDR3 is 13 amino acids. CDR1 is SQVTM and CDR2 is ANQGSEA in the germline V gene. CDR3 in DNA: TGCAGCGTTGACCTAACGGGGGAGGGTACGCAGTATTTT. As protein: CSVDLTGEGTQYF.

V usage is TRBV18 and J usage is TRBJ2-6; D might be TRBD1 (5 bases). The CDR3 totals 15 residues. V was trimmed by 4 bases and J by 1 base, leaving 8 bases between them. Germline CDR1 and CDR2: KGHSH and LQKENI. CDR3 bases: TGTGCCAGCTCACATCAGGGATCTGGGGCCAACGTCCTGACTTTC. Translating gives CASSHQGSGANVLTF.

The chain combines TRBV19 with TRBJ1-2; D is uncertain. The CDR3 totals 14 residues. The V gene lost 3 bases and the J gene lost 6 bases, with 14 bases spanning the gap. Germline values: CDR1 LNHDA, CDR2 SQIVND (reference sequence). The CDR3 DNA reads TGTGCCAGTAGTATCGGTGGGGAGCGGAATGGCTACACCTTC. Protein: CASSIGGERNGYTF.

The V call is TRBV11-2, the J call TRBJ2-7; 9 nucleotides agree with TRBD1. Germline loops: CDR1 SGHAT, CDR2 FQNNGV. The CDR3 is made up of 14 amino acids. With 5 bases clipped from V and 6 bases from J, the junction kept 8 bases outside the gene matches. As DNA, the CDR3 is TGTGCCAGCAGCACCCGACAGGGGGGCGGCGAGCAGTACTTC. Residues: CASSTRQGGGEQYF.

This clone was picked up one time. The genes are TRBV5-1 and TRBJ2-3, with 10 bases aligning to TRBD2. Looked up from germline, CDR1 is SGHRS and CDR2 is YFSETQ. This CDR3 has 19 residues. With 0 bases clipped from V and 0 bases from J, the junction kept 10 bases outside the gene matches. CDR3 loop: CASSLVPPGLAKSTDTQYF. The CDR3 DNA is TGCGCCAGCAGCTTGGTGCCTCCGGGACTAGCGAAAAGCACAGATACGCAGTATTTT.

The chain employs TRBV6-5 and TRBJ2-7; TRBD1 aligns across 11 bases. Germline CDR1 MNHEY, CDR2 SVGAGI. CDR3 length: 15 residues. The junction had 4 bases not matched to a gene; V was cut back by 4 bases and J by 2 bases. The CDR3 region is CASSWTGQGAYEQYF. The CDR3 region has the DNA TGTGCCAGCAGTTGGACGGGACAGGGGGCCTACGAGCAGTACTTC.

The chain combines TRBV15 with TRBJ1-5, with D maybe TRBD1 (5 bases). CDR1 and CDR2 (germline): LNHNV, YYDKDF (reference sequence). The CDR3 is 16 amino acids. The ends were cut back, 0 bases at V and 5 bases at J, with 14 bases in the middle. This CDR3 is CATSRDTSLRDQPQHF. The CDR3, as DNA: TGTGCCACCAGCAGAGATACCAGTCTCAGGGATCAGCCCCAGCATTTT.

The chain combines TRBV7-9 with TRBJ2-5, with 11 bases identical to TRBD2. The ends lost 6 bases at V and 4 bases at J; junction bases unmatched: 4. CDR1 and CDR2 from the germline V gene are SEHNR and FQNEAQ (reference sequence). The CDR3 covers 14 residues. The CDR3 DNA is TGTGCCAGCAGTCTAGCGGGAGGTATAGAGACCCAGTACTTC. Its protein is CASSLAGGIETQYF.

This clone has a handful of counts. The chain couples TRBV19 to TRBJ2-7; no reliable D call. Trimming left V 0 bases short and J 1 base short, with 4 bases between. CDR1 LNHDA and CDR2 SQIVND come from the germline V gene (reference sequence). The CDR3 consists of 13 residues. CDR3 amino acids: CASSIDRSYEQYF. CDR3 bases: TGTGCCAGTAGTATAGACAGGTCCTACGAGCAGTACTTC.

The J gene is TRBJ1-6, the V gene TRBV18; possibly TRBD1 for D (6 bases). CDR3 length equals 13 residues. CDR1 and CDR2 from the germline V gene are KGHSH and LQKENI. The ends were cut back, 2 bases at V and 7 bases at J, with 6 bases in the middle. The CDR3 DNA is TGTGCCAGCTCACCAACAGGGAATTCACCCCTCCACTTT. Translating gives CASSPTGNSPLHF. The full variable domain, with the rest looked up from reference TRBV18 and TRBJ1-6, is NAGVMQNPRHLVRRRGQEARLRCSPMKGHSHVYWYRQLPEEGLKFMVYLQKENIIDESGMPKERFSAEFPKEGPSILRIQQVVRGDSAAYFCASSPTGNSPLHFGNGTRLTVT.

The rearrangement joins TRBV6-6 to TRBJ2-3, with 9 nucleotides matching TRBD1. This CDR3 is 16 amino acids long. V dropped 2 bases and J dropped 3; count of bases not matched to a gene: 6. Per germline, CDR1 MNHNY and CDR2 SVGAGI (reference sequence). CDR3 sequence: CASSYPQGAQTDTQYF. CDR3 coding DNA: TGTGCCAGCAGTTACCCACAGGGGGCACAAACAGATACGCAGTATTTT.

The chain employs TRBV7-8 and TRBJ1-1; D unresolved. The ends were cut back, 1 base at V and 7 bases at J, with 13 bases in the middle. Germline V gives CDR1 SGHVS, CDR2 FQNEAQ. The CDR3 totals 14 residues. CDR3 bases: TGTGCCAGCAGCTTAGTTGCGGGGAGACTTGAAGCTTTCTTT. Translation gives CASSLVAGRLEAFF.

The J gene is TRBJ2-7, the V gene TRBV15, with 9 bases fitting TRBD2. CDR3 size: 15 residues. The V segment lost 2 bases and the J segment 3 bases; nucleotides outside the gene matches: 5. The germline V gene has CDR1 LNHNV and CDR2 YYDKDF (reference sequence). The CDR3 protein is CATSRLAGVGYEQYF. The CDR3 nucleotides read TGTGCCACCAGCAGATTAGCGGGAGTGGGCTACGAGCAGTACTTC. Using reference TRBV15 and TRBJ2-7 for the parts outside the CDR3, the full variable domain is DAMVIQNPRYQVTQFGKPVTLSCSQTLNHNVMYWYQQKSSQAPKLLFHYYDKDFNNEADTPDNFQSRRPNTSFCFLDIRSPGLGDTAMYLCATSRLAGVGYEQYFGPGTRLTVT.